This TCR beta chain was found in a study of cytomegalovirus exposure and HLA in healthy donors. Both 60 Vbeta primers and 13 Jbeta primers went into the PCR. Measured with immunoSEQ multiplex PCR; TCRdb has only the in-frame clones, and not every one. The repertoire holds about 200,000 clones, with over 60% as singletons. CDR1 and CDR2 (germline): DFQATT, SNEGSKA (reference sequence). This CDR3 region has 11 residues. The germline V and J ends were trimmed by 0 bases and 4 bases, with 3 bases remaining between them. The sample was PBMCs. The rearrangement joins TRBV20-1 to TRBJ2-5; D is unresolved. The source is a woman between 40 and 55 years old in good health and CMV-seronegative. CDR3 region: CSARDRETQYF. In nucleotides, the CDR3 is TGCAGTGCTAGAGATAGAGAGACCCAGTACTTC.